This T cell receptor beta chain derives from a study of blood T cell repertoires in COVID-19. Study at large: The analysed material was cDNA or gDNA that came from T cells, B-cell-depleted T cells, or PBMCs.

This CDR3 spans 16 amino acids. J gave up 6 bases and V 0 bases, and 10 bases lay outside the gene matches. Germline V gives CDR1 LGHNT, CDR2 FRNRAP. The method was immunoSEQ multiplex PCR; TCRdb's version includes in-frame clones alone and lacks a portion of them. The sample holds 250,000 to 300,000 clones, about nine tenths seen once. The sample was peripheral blood. This TCR was sampled from a woman in her forties with acute or convalescent COVID-19. The rearrangement links TRBV12-5 to TRBJ1-1, with 7 bases fitting TRBD1. Here the CDR3 reads CASGLVLGTGVAEAFF. CDR3 in DNA: TGTGCTAGTGGTTTGGTCCTCGGAACAGGGGTAGCTGAAGCTTTCTTT.